The 22 T cell receptor beta chains in this list originate from one sample, sequenced in a study of CD8+CD57+ T cells in acquired aplastic anemia. The template for TCR beta VDJ and CDR3 sequence profiling was genomic DNA. TCRdb analysed the reads with MiXCR anew, one entry per CDR3 protein. Among roughly 290,000 distinct CDR3 sequences, under 65% were seen once, and the ten largest hold approximately 1.2%. The authors sequenced patients whose flow cytometry had shown CD8+CD57+ cell expansion. The specimen sequenced was sorted CD4+, CD8+, or CD8+CD57+ T cells (not recorded which) from PBMCs. The receptors come from a human donor with aplastic anemia.

This chain joins TRBV12-3 or TRBV12-4 and TRBJ2-3; unclear D gene. This CDR3 has 11 residues. V was trimmed by 6 bases and J by 6 bases, leaving 7 bases between them. CDR3 residues: CASSQMDTQYF. The CDR3 coding sequence is TGTGCCAGCAGCCAGATGGATACGCAGTATTTT.

The rearrangement uses TRBV5-1 and TRBJ2-1; TRBD2 aligns across 9 bases. J lost 6 bases, V lost 4 bases, and 8 bases had no gene match. Germline loops: CDR1 SGHRS, CDR2 YFSETQ. The CDR3 has 15 amino acids. Written as DNA, the CDR3 is TGCGCCAGCAGCACCGGGACTAGCTGGGTCAATGAGCAGTTCTTC. Its translation: CASSTGTSWVNEQFF.

This clonotype has at least ten counts. Here the CDR3 reads CASSIGLATDTQYF. Written as DNA, the CDR3 is TGTGCCAGCAGTATTGGACTAGCAACCGATACGCAGTATTTT. The chain uses TRBV6-1 and TRBJ2-3, with TRBD2 identical over 8 bases. The V gene end was trimmed by 5 bases and the J gene end by 6 bases; junction bases not matched to a gene: 7. This CDR3 region has 14 residues. CDR1 is MNHNS, CDR2 SASEGT, per germline.

Only one count was recorded for this clonotype. The V and J genes are TRBV20-1 and TRBJ2-7, with 9 bases matching TRBD2. The length of the CDR3 is 13 residues. Per germline, CDR1 DFQATT and CDR2 SNEGSKA (reference sequence). Losses at the gene ends were 1 base for V and 6 bases for J; bases not matched to a gene: 4. In DNA form, the CDR3 reads TGCAGTGCTAGAGTGCGTAGCGGGAGCGAGCAGTACTTC. Its translation is CSARVRSGSEQYF.

The DNA of the CDR3 is TGCAGCGTCGAATGGCTAGCGGGAGGGTACAATGAGCAGTTCTTC. Translation: CSVEWLAGGYNEQFF. The chain couples TRBV29-1 to TRBJ2-1, with 12 bases lining up with TRBD2. The CDR3 length is 15 residues. Germline lookup yields CDR1 SQVTM and CDR2 ANQGSEA. V lost 6 bases, J lost 4 bases, and 7 bases stayed unmatched.

This clonotype was counted between two and nine times. V usage is TRBV5-1 and J usage is TRBJ2-7, with D hard to call. There are 11 residues in the CDR3. Germline V gene sequence: CDR1 SGHRS, CDR2 YFSETQ. The V end was cut by 5 bases, the J end by 6 bases, with 9 bases between. The CDR3 here is CASRATGEQYF. CDR3 nucleotides: TGCGCCAGCAGGGCCACGGGCGAGCAGTACTTC.

In regard to this clonotype: This CDR3 is missing its conserved last phenylalanine or tryptophan, likely due to a read error. J is TRBJ2-2 and V is TRBV29-1, with D uncertain. With 6 bases removed from V and 8 bases from J, the gap between germline ends came to 10 bases. Germline CDR1 reads SQVTM; CDR2 reads ANQGSEA. CDR3 size: 11 residues. CDR3 protein: CSVALGGELFL. The CDR3 DNA sequence: TGCAGCGTGGCCCTAGGGGGGGAGCTGTTTCTT.

Points on this clonotype: A much larger clone is a single base away; this may be a read error. The chain recombines TRBV30 with TRBJ2-3; D not certain. Deletions cut 6 bases from V and 4 bases from J, with 8 bases between. CDR3 length equals 11 residues. Germline V gene sequence: CDR1 GTSNPN, CDR2 SVGIG (reference sequence). The chain's CDR3 is CACSCSDTQYF. The DNA for the CDR3 is TGTGCCTGCTCATGTTCAGATACGCAGTATTTT.

The chain employs TRBV6-6 and TRBJ2-5, with a possible D match to TRBD2 (6 bases). This CDR3 comprises 16 residues. Germline lookup yields CDR1 MNHNY and CDR2 SVGAGI (reference sequence). Trimming left V 2 bases short and J 5 bases short, with 18 bases between. The CDR3 spells CASSYPERVAGETQYF. In DNA, the CDR3 is TGTGCCAGCAGTTACCCCGAGCGGGTTGCTGGGGAGACCCAGTACTTC.

Note on this clonotype: This sequence may be a read error, since a much larger clone differs from it by one base. The chain couples TRBV20-1 to TRBJ2-5; D uncertain. CDR3 length: 10 amino acids. CDR1 is DFQATT and CDR2 is SNEGSKA in the germline V gene (reference sequence). The CDR3 region is CSAAQETQHF. DNA for the CDR3: TGCAGTGCCGCCCAAGAGACCCAGCACTTC.

This clonotype came up a few times. The rearrangement uses TRBV10-3 and TRBJ2-2, with 12 bases matching TRBD2. The CDR3 runs 19 residues. V was clipped by 3 bases and J by 2 bases; unmatched bases: 10. Germline CDR1 is ENHRY and CDR2 is SYGVKD. CDR3 amino acids: CAISEGGRLAGDNTGELFF. The CDR3 nucleotides read TGTGCCATCAGTGAAGGTGGGAGACTAGCGGGGGACAACACCGGGGAGCTGTTTTTT.

The count of this clonotype is one. The gene calls are TRBV15 and TRBJ2-7, with D tentatively TRBD2 (6 bases). Per germline, CDR1 LNHNV and CDR2 YYDKDF (reference sequence). The germline V and J ends were trimmed by 2 bases and 3 bases, with 17 bases remaining between them. The CDR3 is 16 amino acids. DNA of the CDR3: TGTGCCACCAGCAGACTCCTGACTAGATCCGACTACGAGCAGTACTTC. Translation gives CATSRLLTRSDYEQYF.

The V gene is TRBV19, the J gene TRBJ1-1, with 8 bases that match TRBD1. The CDR3 length is 13 residues. CDR1 is LNHDA and CDR2 is SQIVND in the germline V gene (reference sequence). J lost 6 bases, V lost 3 bases, and 3 bases had no gene match. As DNA, the CDR3 is TGTGCCAGTAGTATCGGACAGGGCTCTGAAGCTTTCTTT. The encoded protein is CASSIGQGSEAFF.

The chain recombines TRBV20-1 with TRBJ2-1; maybe TRBD1 (6 bases). The CDR3 sequence is 18 residues long. Trimming stripped 1 base from V and 0 bases from J, with 19 bases between. CDR1 and CDR2 (germline): DFQATT, SNEGSKA (reference sequence). CDR3: CSARVLGQLLSSYNEQFF. As DNA, the CDR3 is TGCAGTGCTAGAGTCCTTGGACAGCTCCTGAGCTCCTACAATGAGCAGTTCTTC.

At least ten counts were recorded for this clonotype. The chain carries TRBV5-1 and TRBJ1-6; D possibly corresponds to TRBD1 (6 bases). Trimming took off 0 bases at V and 6 bases at J, with 13 bases between the two ends. The CDR3 runs to 16 residues. The germline gives CDR1 SGHRS, CDR2 YFSETQ. CDR3: CASSLDPGGSNSPLHF. The CDR3 coding sequence is TGCGCCAGCAGCTTGGATCCCGGGGGCAGTAATTCACCCCTCCACTTT.

This chain joins TRBV7-8 and TRBJ1-2; D call uncertain. Trimming took 4 bases from V and 8 from J, leaving 11 bases between them. In germline, CDR1 is SGHVS, CDR2 FQNEAQ. The CDR3 loop spans 12 amino acids. The CDR3 DNA reads TGTGCCAGCAGCTCCCGGCAGGAAGGCTACACCTTC. This encodes CASSSRQEGYTF.

The CDR3 DNA reads TGTGCCAGTTCAGGGGATCTATGGGGCTACACCTTC. It codes for CASSGDLWGYTF. The V gene is TRBV2, the J gene TRBJ1-2, with D maybe TRBD1 (6 bases). The germline CDR1 and CDR2 sequences are SNHLY and FYNNEI. This CDR3 is 12 amino acids long. Trimming left V 9 bases short and J 8 bases short, with 16 bases between.

This clonotype was counted only a few times. One junction end does not reproduce the germline sequence, and a read error may be involved. This rearrangement joins TRBV9 to TRBJ2-1, with TRBD2 as a possible D gene (6 bases). Germline V CDR1 and CDR2: SGDLS, YYNGEE. The CDR3 runs 15 residues. The DNA for the CDR3 is TGTGCCAGCACCGTAGGTAGCGGAGCTTACAATGAGCAGTTCTTC. Its translation: CASTVGSGAYNEQFF.

This clonotype came up many times. This chain connects TRBV5-8 to TRBJ2-3, with D possibly TRBD2 on 6 matching bases. Germline V gives CDR1 SGHTS, CDR2 YDEGEE. The V gene lost 1 base and the J gene lost 3 bases, with 15 bases spanning the gap. The CDR3 consists of 16 residues. DNA for the CDR3: TGTGCCAGCAGCTTGAAACTAGCCGGAGGTACAGATACGCAGTATTTT. Translating it yields CASSLKLAGGTDTQYF.

This clonotype appeared a few times. The V and J genes are TRBV10-3 and TRBJ1-5, with D possibly being TRBD1 (5 bases). V was clipped by 7 bases and J by 4 bases, with 14 bases between them. The CDR3 consists of 14 residues. CDR1 is ENHRY, CDR2 SYGVKD, per germline. The CDR3 loop reads CAITRDPVNQPQHF. The CDR3 DNA reads as TGTGCCATCACCAGGGACCCCGTGAATCAGCCCCAGCATTTT.

The table lists this clonotype with a few counts. The chain joins TRBV20-1 to TRBJ1-1; TRBD1 might be the D (5 bases). The germline gives CDR1 DFQATT, CDR2 SNEGSKA (reference sequence). The CDR3 runs 14 residues. Trimming cost V 0 bases and J 0 bases, with 8 bases left between them. CDR3 nucleotide sequence: TGCAGTGCTAGAGATCAGGGCATGAACACTGAAGCTTTCTTT. Translated: CSARDQGMNTEAFF.

Regarding this clonotype: It is unclear where the CDR3 begins or ends on the DNA, so no DNA is shown, and the CDR3 is as TCRdb lists it. The chain links TRBV29-1 to TRBJ1-2. The CDR3 region is 12 residues in length, termini included. The germline V gene has CDR1 SQVTM and CDR2 ANQGSEA. CDR3 amino acids: CSVGGGNSGNTF.